Following are 24 T cell receptor beta chains from one sample sequenced in a study of T cells in Graves' hyperthyroidism and ophthalmopathy. The CDR3 regions of TCR beta were amplified from RNA transcripts. First-round RT-PCR of the TCR CDR3 relied on the HTBI primer set. Each CDR3 protein gets one entry after TCRdb re-called the multiplex PCR reads with MiXCR. Of over 700,000 distinct CDR3 sequences listed, 35% were seen once; the top ten hold around 29%. Sequencing input: blood. These TCRs come from a woman aged 35 to 49 with Graves' hyperthyroidism.

This clonotype has at least ten counts. The chain links TRBV19 to TRBJ1-2, with D hard to call. Trimming took off 2 bases at V and 6 bases at J, with 4 bases between the two ends. The CDR3 extends over 11 amino acids. Germline V CDR1 and CDR2: LNHDA, SQIVND (reference sequence). The CDR3 sequence: CASSIMDGYTF. The CDR3 coding sequence is TGTGCCAGTAGTATAATGGATGGCTACACCTTC.

This chain connects TRBV7-3 to TRBJ2-7; 8 nucleotides line up with TRBD1. Germline lookup yields CDR1 SGHTA and CDR2 FQGTGA. This CDR3 is built from 16 residues. V was clipped by 6 bases and J by 4 bases; unmatched bases: 14. As DNA, the CDR3 is TGTGCCAGCAGTGCCTTAGGGGGACAGGTTCTTTACGAGCAGTACTTC. Protein sequence: CASSALGGQVLYEQYF.

This chain connects TRBV7-2 to TRBJ2-7; 7 bases align to TRBD1. Losses at the gene ends were 6 bases for V and 6 bases for J; bases not matched to a gene: 5. The CDR3 has 12 amino acids. Per germline, CDR1 SGHTA and CDR2 FQGNSA. The CDR3 nucleotides read TGTGCCAGCAGTAGACAGGGTCCCGAGCAGTACTTC. It yields the protein CASSRQGPEQYF.

V is TRBV20-1 and J is TRBJ1-6; no reliable D call. The CDR3 has 14 amino acids. Trimming removed 6 bases at V and 7 bases at J, with 16 bases between. Germline V lookup: CDR1 DFQATT, CDR2 SNEGSKA (reference sequence). The CDR3 protein is CSASVQPGNSPLHF. The CDR3 DNA sequence: TGCAGTGCCAGCGTCCAACCGGGAAATTCACCCCTCCACTTT.

This clonotype has at least ten counts. This chain joins TRBV29-1 and TRBJ2-7, with D possibly matching TRBD2 (5 bases). V lost 5 bases and J lost 2, with 10 bases in between. The germline gives CDR1 SQVTM, CDR2 ANQGSEA. The CDR3 runs to 12 residues. Here the CDR3 reads CSVKTTTYEQYF. For the CDR3, the DNA is TGCAGCGTTAAGACTACTACCTACGAGCAGTACTTC.

This clonotype showed up many times. The chain combines TRBV6-5 with TRBJ1-2; the match to TRBD1 covers 10 bases. This CDR3 spans 14 amino acids. V dropped 6 bases and J dropped 2; count of bases not matched to a gene: 3. Germline V lookup: CDR1 MNHEY, CDR2 SVGAGI. This CDR3 is CASRRGQGNYGYTF. CDR3 coding DNA: TGTGCCAGCAGGAGGGGACAGGGGAACTATGGCTACACCTTC.

The chain carries TRBV5-1 and TRBJ2-3; 10 bases line up with TRBD2. V was pared by 4 bases and J by 6 bases, with 8 bases of the junction left unmatched. In germline, CDR1 is SGHRS, CDR2 YFSETQ. The CDR3 spans 15 residues. CDR3 region: CASSDSGRPLDTQYF. The CDR3 nucleotides are TGCGCCAGCAGCGATAGCGGGAGGCCCTTGGATACGCAGTATTTT.

This clonotype came up many times. The chain joins TRBV15 to TRBJ1-4, with D possibly being TRBD1 (6 bases). The V end was cut by 0 bases, the J end by 10 bases, with 21 bases between. The germline gives CDR1 LNHNV, CDR2 YYDKDF (reference sequence). CDR3 length: 17 amino acids. The CDR3 DNA reads as TGTGCCACCAGCAGAGATGCAGGACAGACTAAATTAGGAAAACTGTTTTTT. Amino acids: CATSRDAGQTKLGKLFF.

The chain uses TRBV7-9 and TRBJ1-1; D is uncertain. This CDR3 has 17 amino acids. The V end lost 5 bases, the J end lost 1 base, and 20 bases lay between the germline ends. Germline V gene lookup returns CDR1 SEHNR and CDR2 FQNEAQ (reference sequence). The CDR3 DNA reads as TGTGCCAGCAGCCACCGGGAGGACCTGGATTCGAACACTGAAGCTTTCTTT. This codes for CASSHREDLDSNTEAFF. The full variable domain, rest sourced from reference TRBV7-9 and TRBJ1-1, is DTGVSQNPRHKITKRGQNVTFRCDPISEHNRLYWYRQTLGQGPEFLTYFQNEAQLEKSRLLSDRFSAERPKGSFSTLEIQRTEQGDSAMYLCASSHREDLDSNTEAFFGQGTRLTVV.

This chain connects TRBV28 to TRBJ2-7; possible D gene TRBD2, 5 bases. This CDR3 has 14 amino acids. Trimming took off 3 bases at V and 4 bases at J, with 13 bases between the two ends. Germline CDR1 reads MDHEN; CDR2 reads SYDVKM. The CDR3 region has the DNA TGTGCCAGCAGTTTTGGGCTAGCAAGGTACGAGCAGTACTTC. Its protein product is CASSFGLARYEQYF.

About this clonotype itself: The junction differs from germline at one of its ends, possibly a read error. This chain uses TRBV10-3 with TRBJ2-6, with D tentatively TRBD1 (5 bases). This CDR3 has 11 amino acids. Germline V gene sequence: CDR1 ENHRY, CDR2 SYGVKD. CDR3 region: CAIRARATEAF. CDR3 DNA sequence: TGTGCCATCAGGGCCAGGGCCACTGAAGCTTTC.

V usage is TRBV20-1 and J usage is TRBJ2-5; D is unclear. The germline V gene encodes CDR1 DFQATT and CDR2 SNEGSKA (reference sequence). The germline V and J ends were trimmed by 3 bases and 5 bases, with 16 bases remaining between them. The CDR3 spans 14 residues. CDR3 loop: CSASLGETGETQYF. The DNA for the CDR3 is TGCAGTGCTAGCCTCGGAGAAACCGGGGAGACCCAGTACTTC.

This clonotype was seen once. The chain couples TRBV7-9 to TRBJ2-2; 16 bases are a match to TRBD2. Germline V gene data show CDR1 as SEHNR and CDR2 as FQNEAQ (reference sequence). There are 22 residues in the CDR3. The J segment lost 4 bases and the V segment lost 3 bases, leaving 17 bases of the junction unmatched. The CDR3 reads CASSLKAGGGTSGRAATGELFF. DNA of the CDR3: TGTGCCAGCAGCTTGAAAGCTGGAGGAGGGACTAGCGGGAGGGCCGCCACCGGGGAGCTGTTTTTT.

A remark on this clonotype: This may come from a read error, since a much larger clone is one base off. The chain carries TRBV7-4 and TRBJ2-5, with D uncertain. CDR1 and CDR2 (germline): SGHVT, SQSDAQ. The CDR3 is 14 amino acids. V was pared by 4 bases and J by 8 bases, with 17 bases between. The CDR3 DNA is TGTGCCAGCAGCTACACCCTAAACTCGGAAACCCAGTACTTC. Its protein product is CASSYTLNSETQYF.

This clonotype came up many times. This chain joins TRBV10-3 and TRBJ2-7; TRBD1 matches 7 bases. This CDR3 contains 13 residues. V shed 2 bases, J shed 2 bases, and the junction held 0 bases outside the gene matches. Germline V CDR1 and CDR2: ENHRY, SYGVKD. The CDR3 DNA sequence: TGTGCCATCAGTGAGGACAGGGCCTACGAGCAGTACTTC. Residues: CAISEDRAYEQYF.

This clonotype was seen ten or more times. The chain employs TRBV7-9 and TRBJ1-4; D is possibly TRBD1 (6 bases). The germline V gene encodes CDR1 SEHNR and CDR2 FQNEAQ (reference sequence). The CDR3 loop spans 15 amino acids. Trimming stripped 0 bases from V and 7 bases from J, with 12 bases between. The CDR3 sequence is CASSLALQGGEKLFF. CDR3 coding DNA: TGTGCCAGCAGCTTAGCGTTACAGGGCGGTGAAAAACTGTTTTTT. Looking up the rest from reference TRBV7-9 and TRBJ1-4 gives the full variable domain: DTGVSQNPRHKITKRGQNVTFRCDPISEHNRLYWYRQTLGQGPEFLTYFQNEAQLEKSRLLSDRFSAERPKGSFSTLEIQRTEQGDSAMYLCASSLALQGGEKLFFGSGTQLSVL.

This clonotype came up a few times. V usage is TRBV19 and J usage is TRBJ2-7, with D perhaps assigned TRBD1 or TRBD2 (5 bases each). The V gene lost 2 bases and the J gene lost 3 bases, with 11 bases spanning the gap. Germline V gene sequence: CDR1 LNHDA, CDR2 SQIVND (reference sequence). This CDR3 comprises 14 residues. The CDR3 nucleotides are TGTGCCAGTAGTATATCCGGGGACGGCTACGAGCAGTACTTC. Amino acid sequence: CASSISGDGYEQYF.

This clonotype was seen many times. This chain joins TRBV20-1 and TRBJ2-2; perhaps TRBD1 as D (6 bases). Trimming stripped 5 bases from V and 5 bases from J, with 15 bases between. The CDR3 consists of 14 residues. Germline V lookup: CDR1 DFQATT, CDR2 SNEGSKA (reference sequence). As DNA, the CDR3 is TGCAGTGCTCCCAGGGGAAGGGAAACCGGGGAGCTGTTTTTT. Residues: CSAPRGRETGELFF.

The J gene is TRBJ2-7, the V gene TRBV6-5; no definite D call. The germline gives CDR1 MNHEY, CDR2 SVGAGI. The CDR3 loop spans 12 amino acids. V lost 7 bases and J lost 5, with 12 bases in between. This CDR3 is CASMKGIDEQYF. The CDR3, as DNA: TGTGCCAGCATGAAGGGTATCGACGAGCAGTACTTC.

The chain combines TRBV9 with TRBJ2-2; weak D call: TRBD1 (5 bases). The CDR3 has 15 residues. Germline loops: CDR1 SGDLS, CDR2 YYNGEE. Trimming stripped 0 bases from V and 7 bases from J, with 13 bases between. The CDR3 spells CASSVGGPGIGELFF. In DNA, the CDR3 is TGTGCCAGCAGCGTAGGGGGCCCAGGGATCGGGGAGCTGTTTTTT. The full variable domain, its missing parts supplied by reference TRBV9 and TRBJ2-2, is DSGVTQTPKHLITATGQRVTLRCSPRSGDLSVYWYQQSLDQGLQFLIQYYNGEERAKGNILERFSAQQFPDLHSELNLSSLELGDSALYFCASSVGGPGIGELFFGEGSRLTVL.

The chain employs TRBV2 and TRBJ1-5; no clear D. V was clipped by 4 bases and J by 4 bases, with 11 bases between them. The CDR3 spans 14 residues. The germline V gene encodes CDR1 SNHLY and CDR2 FYNNEI. The CDR3 DNA reads as TGTGCCAGCAGTGGGGGTAACGGGAATCAGCCCCAGCATTTT. Amino acid sequence: CASSGGNGNQPQHF.

This clonotype was seen many times. The gene calls are TRBV10-3 and TRBJ1-6, with 10 bases lining up with TRBD1. The CDR3 length is 14 residues. Germline-derived CDR1 and CDR2 are ENHRY and SYGVKD. The V gene end was trimmed by 6 bases and the J gene end by 9 bases; junction bases not matched to a gene: 5. CDR3 coding DNA: TGTGCCATCAGAGGGACAGGGGATAGTTCACCCCTCCACTTT. Translating it yields CAIRGTGDSSPLHF.

On this clonotype: The junction departs from germline at one end; a sequencing error may be responsible. V is TRBV6-1 and J is TRBJ1-1; D gene uncertain. In germline, CDR1 is MNHNS, CDR2 SASEGT. This CDR3 region has 12 residues. The CDR3 DNA reads as TGTGCCAGCAGTCGGCCAAACACTGAAGCTTCCTTT. Protein product: CASSRPNTEASF.

This clonotype showed up just a few times. The J gene is TRBJ2-7, the V gene TRBV6-2 or TRBV6-3; TRBD2 matches 11 bases. The junction had 4 bases not matched to a gene; V was cut back by 0 bases and J by 3 bases. CDR3 size: 16 residues. CDR1 and CDR2 (germline): MNHEY, SVGEGT. DNA of the CDR3: TGTGCCAGCAGTTACTCGAGGCTAGCGGGAGGCTACGAGCAGTACTTC. It specifies CASSYSRLAGGYEQYF.